The 20 T cell receptor beta chains below come from one sample, sequenced in a study of CD8+ T cells in alopecia areata. The authors extracted RNA and reverse transcribed it into cDNA as the sequencing template. The table came from immunoSEQ multiplex PCR; TCRdb's copy has only in-frame clones and leaves some out. In the table there are 200,000 to 250,000 clones, 55% to 70% of which are singletons. As to treatment: oral pan-JAK inhibitor, 5-10 mg twice daily. This specimen consisted of CD4+ T cells sorted from blood, obtained at week 4, from a patient treated with tofacitinib. Receptors were obtained from a human donor with alopecia areata.

V gene TRBV9 combines with J gene TRBJ1-2, with unresolved D. The ends were cut back, 3 bases at V and 4 bases at J, with 13 bases in the middle. Germline CDR1 is SGDLS and CDR2 is YYNGEE. The CDR3 sequence is 14 residues long. CDR3 coding DNA: TGTGCCAGCAGCGGCCCGAAGGAGCCCTATGGCTACACCTTC. This gives the protein CASSGPKEPYGYTF. Supplemented by reference TRBV9 and TRBJ1-2, the full variable domain reads DSGVTQTPKHLITATGQRVTLRCSPRSGDLSVYWYQQSLDQGLQFLIQYYNGEERAKGNILERFSAQQFPDLHSELNLSSLELGDSALYFCASSGPKEPYGYTFGSGTRLTVV.

This clone has just one count. The chain carries TRBV5-1 and TRBJ1-1; D unresolved. Germline assignment: CDR1 SGHRS and CDR2 YFSETQ. The V end lost 2 bases, the J end lost 1 base, and 6 bases lay between the germline ends. The CDR3 runs to 13 residues. CDR3 loop: CASSFQSNTEAFF. In nucleotides, the CDR3 is TGCGCCAGCAGCTTCCAGTCGAACACTGAAGCTTTCTTT.

V usage is TRBV19 and J usage is TRBJ1-2; D not resolved. Trimming left V 3 bases short and J 8 bases short, with 10 bases between. Per the germline V gene, CDR1 is LNHDA and CDR2 is SQIVND (reference sequence). This CDR3 contains 12 residues. The CDR3 bases are TGTGCCAGTAGTATGAGGGAGGTCGGCTACACCTTC. Translating gives CASSMREVGYTF.

The J gene is TRBJ2-5, the V gene TRBV9; perhaps TRBD2 as D (5 bases). Trimming stripped 0 bases from V and 0 bases from J, with 9 bases between. This CDR3 has 15 amino acids. Germline CDR1 reads SGDLS; CDR2 reads YYNGEE. In DNA, the CDR3 is TGTGCCAGCAGCGTAGCGGCGGGTAACCAAGAGACCCAGTACTTC. Amino acid sequence: CASSVAAGNQETQYF.

In its sample, this clone was seen a few times. The chain couples TRBV2 to TRBJ1-1, with D perhaps matching TRBD1 (6 bases). The CDR3 is 15 amino acids. Germline V gene lookup returns CDR1 SNHLY and CDR2 FYNNEI. Trimming cost V 6 bases and J 4 bases, with 18 bases left between them. In DNA form, the CDR3 reads TGTGCCAGCAGCCGAAACCGACAGGTCGTCACTGAAGCTTTCTTT. Protein sequence: CASSRNRQVVTEAFF.

There are a few counts of this clone. This chain links TRBV7-2 with TRBJ1-6, with TRBD1 as a possible D gene (5 bases). The germline V gene encodes CDR1 SGHTA and CDR2 FQGNSA. V lost 5 bases to trimming and J lost 7 bases, with 18 bases between them. The CDR3 is 16 amino acids. The CDR3 loop is CASSPRDPRRNSPLHF. CDR3 bases: TGTGCCAGCAGCCCTCGGGACCCACGAAGGAATTCACCCCTCCACTTT.

This chain links TRBV30 with TRBJ1-4, with TRBD1 matching over 7 bases. Germline CDR1 and CDR2: GTSNPN and SVGIG (reference sequence). The CDR3 extends over 15 amino acids. V shed 2 bases, J shed 7 bases, and the junction held 10 bases outside the gene matches. The CDR3 sequence: CAWSLRTGPVEKLFF. CDR3 nucleotides: TGTGCCTGGAGTCTAAGGACAGGTCCGGTTGAAAAACTGTTTTTT.

Only a few counts were recorded for this clone. V usage is TRBV4-2 and J usage is TRBJ2-7; 11 nucleotides match TRBD2. V was clipped by 0 bases and J by 3 bases; unmatched bases: 1. This CDR3 has 15 residues. Germline loops: CDR1 LGHNA, CDR2 YNFKEQ. CDR3 bases: TGTGCCAGCAGCCAAGATACTAGCGGGGGCTACGAGCAGTACTTC. The encoded protein is CASSQDTSGGYEQYF.

J is TRBJ2-7 and V is TRBV30; D possibly corresponds to TRBD1 (7 bases). The V gene's germline CDR1 is GTSNPN and CDR2 SVGIG (reference sequence). CDR3 length: 15 residues. Trimming shortened V by 0 bases and J by 5 bases, and 17 bases separated the two germline ends. CDR3 in DNA: TGTGCCTGGAGTGTTGGGGCAGGGGGGCTCGACGAGCAGTACTTC. It translates to CAWSVGAGGLDEQYF.

The chain couples TRBV5-1 to TRBJ1-1, with TRBD1 identical over 7 bases. J was trimmed by 4 bases and V by 4 bases; bases with no gene match: 7. CDR1 is SGHRS, CDR2 YFSETQ, per germline. This CDR3 spans 14 amino acids. The CDR3 is CASSEQGSSTEAFF. CDR3 DNA: TGCGCCAGCAGCGAACAGGGGTCGTCCACTGAAGCTTTCTTT. Supplemented by reference TRBV5-1 and TRBJ1-1, the full variable domain reads KAGVTQTPRYLIKTRGQQVTLSCSPISGHRSVSWYQQTPGQGLQFLFEYFSETQRNKGNFPGRFSGRQFSNSRSEMNVSTLELGDSALYLCASSEQGSSTEAFFGQGTRLTVV.

This clone was detected only a few times. The rearrangement joins TRBV2 to TRBJ2-1; D not resolved. The CDR3 has 14 residues. Trimming took 0 bases from V and 5 from J, leaving 8 bases between them. Germline-derived CDR1 and CDR2 are SNHLY and FYNNEI. The CDR3 protein is CASSEALGHNEQFF. DNA of the CDR3: TGTGCCAGCAGTGAAGCGCTTGGTCACAATGAGCAGTTCTTC.

This chain connects TRBV29-1 to TRBJ2-7; a weak D match, TRBD1 (5 bases). The CDR3 extends over 13 amino acids. V dropped 4 bases and J dropped 0 bases, with 10 bases sitting between them. Germline CDR1 SQVTM, CDR2 ANQGSEA. DNA of the CDR3: TGCAGCGTTGCCACAGGTTCCTCCTACGAGCAGTACTTC. Its protein is CSVATGSSYEQYF.

The chain is built from TRBV2 and TRBJ2-1, with 9 bases fitting TRBD1. Germline loops: CDR1 SNHLY, CDR2 FYNNEI. CDR3 length: 17 amino acids. Trimming at V came to 4 bases and at J to 8 bases, leaving 15 bases not matched to a gene. The CDR3 DNA reads TGTGCCAGCAGTGCCCCCCAACAGGGGGCGCGGTCAGATGAGCAGTTCTTC. Encoded protein: CASSAPQQGARSDEQFF.

This clone has just a few counts. The chain has TRBV30 and TRBJ1-1; the D is unclear. CDR3 length: 12 residues. Germline V gives CDR1 GTSNPN, CDR2 SVGIG (reference sequence). V lost 5 bases and J lost 4, with 11 bases in between. CDR3 region: CAWSPVGTEAFF. CDR3 nucleotides: TGTGCCTGGTCCCCGGTGGGCACTGAAGCTTTCTTT.

The rearrangement uses TRBV4-3 and TRBJ2-7; D is perhaps TRBD2 (5 bases). This CDR3 is built from 15 residues. V dropped 7 bases and J dropped 0 bases, with 16 bases sitting between them. CDR1 and CDR2 from the germline V gene are LGHNA and YSLEER. CDR3 bases: TGCGCCAGCACTCATAAGATTGGGAGCTCCTACGAGCAGTACTTC. This sequence encodes CASTHKIGSSYEQYF.

This chain joins TRBV30 and TRBJ1-2, with D possibly being TRBD1 (6 bases). Germline V gene sequence: CDR1 GTSNPN, CDR2 SVGIG (reference sequence). Trimming took off 3 bases at V and 4 bases at J, with 9 bases between the two ends. This CDR3 has 12 amino acids. CDR3 coding DNA: TGTGCCTGGAGCGAACAGGGCTATGGCTACACCTTC. Translation: CAWSEQGYGYTF.

This sequence joins TRBV29-1 and TRBJ2-1; D is possibly TRBD2 (5 bases). V lost 8 bases, J lost 11 bases, and 13 bases lay in between. Germline CDR1 and CDR2: SQVTM and ANQGSEA. This CDR3 is 10 amino acids long. The CDR3 protein is CSTLPGKQFF. The CDR3 nucleotides are TGCAGCACACTACCGGGGAAGCAGTTCTTC.

As regards this clone: Other DNA sequences of this sample code for an identical CDR3. The rearrangement joins TRBV30 to TRBJ1-5; no clear D gene. The germline V gene has CDR1 GTSNPN and CDR2 SVGIG (reference sequence). The CDR3 covers 13 residues. Trimming pared 0 bases from V and 0 bases from J, leaving 3 bases between. DNA of the CDR3: TGTGCCTGGAGTGTACGTAGCAATCAGCCCCAGCATTTT. It translates to CAWSVRSNQPQHF.

This chain uses TRBV15 with TRBJ2-1; 9 bases fit TRBD2. The CDR3 sequence is 15 residues long. Per the germline V gene, CDR1 is LNHNV and CDR2 is YYDKDF (reference sequence). Trimming removed 1 base from V and 5 bases from J; junction bases left unmatched: 3. The CDR3 nucleotides read TGTGCCACCAGCAGAGGCTCTAGCGGGAACAATGAGCAGTTCTTC. Translated: CATSRGSSGNNEQFF.

This chain joins TRBV18 and TRBJ2-7; D gene uncertain. The germline CDR1 and CDR2 sequences are KGHSH and LQKENI. The V and J ends lost 0 bases and 0 bases respectively, with 6 bases between them. The CDR3 is made up of 14 amino acids. The CDR3 DNA follows: TGTGCCAGCTCACCACCCCGTAGCTCCTACGAGCAGTACTTC. This codes for CASSPPRSSYEQYF.